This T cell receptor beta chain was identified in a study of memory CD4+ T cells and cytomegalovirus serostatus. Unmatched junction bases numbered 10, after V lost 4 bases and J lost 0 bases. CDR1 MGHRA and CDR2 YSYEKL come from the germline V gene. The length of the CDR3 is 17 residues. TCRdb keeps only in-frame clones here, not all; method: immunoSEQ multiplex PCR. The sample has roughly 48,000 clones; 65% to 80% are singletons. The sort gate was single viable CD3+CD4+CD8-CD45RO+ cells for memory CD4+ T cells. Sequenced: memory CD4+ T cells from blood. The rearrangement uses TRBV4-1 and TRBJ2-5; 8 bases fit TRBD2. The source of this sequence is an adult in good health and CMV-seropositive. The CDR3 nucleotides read TGCGCCAGCAGCCCATCTCGCGGGGGGCAGAACCAAGAGACCCAGTACTTC. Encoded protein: CASSPSRGGQNQETQYF.